This TCR beta chain was retrieved from a study of PD-1 blockade in classical Hodgkin lymphoma. Study-wide findings and caveats: The baseline diversity of complete responders showed similarity to that of newly diagnosed patients.

The table came from immunoSEQ multiplex PCR; TCRdb's copy has only in-frame clones and leaves some out. Of approximately 6,400 clones listed, 76% are singletons. To note about this clone: What it binds is not known.

Autologous stem cell transplantation was followed by relapse in every patient, and brentuximab vedotin exposure varied. V was pared by 2 bases and J by 3 bases, with 14 bases between. The CDR3 extends over 16 amino acids. Per germline, CDR1 PRHDT and CDR2 FYEKMQ (reference sequence). The sequenced sample was peripheral blood mononuclear cells (PBMCs), obtained before the second cycle of nivolumab. The rearrangement joins TRBV13 to TRBJ2-4; D tentatively reads TRBD1 or TRBD2 (5 bases each). The origin of this receptor is a human donor with classical Hodgkin lymphoma. The CDR3 DNA is TGTGCCAGCAGCTTAATTGGGGGATCGGGCAAAAACATTCAGTACTTC. This sequence encodes CASSLIGGSGKNIQYF.